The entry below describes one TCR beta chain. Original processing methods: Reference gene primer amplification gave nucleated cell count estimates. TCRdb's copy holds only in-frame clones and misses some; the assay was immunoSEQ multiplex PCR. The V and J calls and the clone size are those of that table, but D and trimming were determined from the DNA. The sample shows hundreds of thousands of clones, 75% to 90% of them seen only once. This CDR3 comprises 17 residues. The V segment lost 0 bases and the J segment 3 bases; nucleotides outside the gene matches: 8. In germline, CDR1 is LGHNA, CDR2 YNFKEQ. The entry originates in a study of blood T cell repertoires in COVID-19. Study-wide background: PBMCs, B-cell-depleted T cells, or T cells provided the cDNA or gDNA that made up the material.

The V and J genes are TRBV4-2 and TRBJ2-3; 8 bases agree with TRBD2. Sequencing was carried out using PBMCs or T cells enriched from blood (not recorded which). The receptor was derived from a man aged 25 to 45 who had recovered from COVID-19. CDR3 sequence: CASSQEKPGLGTDTQYF. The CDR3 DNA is TGTGCCAGCAGCCAAGAAAAGCCGGGACTAGGAACAGATACGCAGTATTTT.